These 23 T cell receptor beta chains originate from one sample sequenced in a study of T cell responses to AZD1222 COVID-19 vaccine. The data were produced by immunoSEQ multiplex PCR, yet TCRdb's version contains in-frame clones alone and is incomplete. The sample has 75,000 to 100,000 clones, roughly 81% seen once. The sample here was peripheral blood, taken on day 0 of AZD1222 vaccination. These receptors were taken from an adult in good health.

This clone was detected only a few times. The chain combines TRBV11-2 with TRBJ2-7, with TRBD1 matching over 9 bases. The CDR3 has 15 amino acids. The V segment lost 5 bases and the J segment 9 bases; nucleotides outside the gene matches: 14. CDR1 is SGHAT, CDR2 FQNNGV, per germline. The CDR3 reads CASSTRLTGGGGQYF. CDR3 coding DNA: TGTGCCAGCAGCACCCGCCTTACAGGGGGCGGAGGGCAGTACTTC. The entire variable domain, with the rest obtained from reference TRBV11-2 and TRBJ2-7, is as follows: EAGVAQSPRYKIIEKRQSVAFWCNPISGHATLYWYQQILGQGPKLLIQFQNNGVVDDSQLPKDRFSAERLKGVDSTLKIQPAKLEDSAVYLCASSTRLTGGGGQYFGPGTRLTVT.

The rearrangement uses TRBV18 and TRBJ1-1, with D uncertain. Trimming removed 3 bases from V and 1 base from J, with 18 bases in between. Germline V gene data show CDR1 as KGHSH and CDR2 as LQKENI. This CDR3 region has 17 residues. This CDR3 reads CASSPSVSTGRNTEAFF. Written as DNA, the CDR3 is TGTGCCAGCTCACCGTCCGTGTCTACGGGCAGGAACACTGAAGCTTTCTTT.

V is TRBV9 and J is TRBJ2-7; possible D gene TRBD1, 5 bases. V lost 0 bases and J lost 3, with 13 bases in between. CDR3 length equals 15 residues. Germline CDR1 and CDR2: SGDLS and YYNGEE. As DNA, the CDR3 is TGTGCCAGCAGCGTAGATCAGGGCGTGAACTACGAGCAGTACTTC. Translated, it gives CASSVDQGVNYEQYF.

This rearrangement joins TRBV28 to TRBJ1-1; D perhaps matches TRBD1 (5 bases). The CDR3 length is 12 residues. With 4 bases removed from V and 10 bases from J, the gap between germline ends came to 13 bases. Germline values: CDR1 MDHEN, CDR2 SYDVKM. For the CDR3, the DNA is TGTGCCAGCAGTTCCCTCCTCGGGGGAGCTTTCTTT. The encoded protein is CASSSLLGGAFF.

The CDR3 region has the DNA TGTGCCACCAGTGTAGGGGATGAGCAGTTCTTC. It codes for CATSVGDEQFF. This sequence joins TRBV24-1 and TRBJ2-1; D is perhaps TRBD1 (5 bases). V was trimmed by 5 bases and J by 8 bases, leaving 6 bases between them. Germline V gene data show CDR1 as KGHDR and CDR2 as SFDVKD. CDR3 length: 11 residues.

The V gene is TRBV7-9, the J gene TRBJ1-2; D is unclear. This CDR3 spans 13 amino acids. In germline, CDR1 is SEHNR, CDR2 FQNEAQ (reference sequence). Between the trimmed V and J ends, which lost 3 bases and 4 bases, there was a span of 9 bases. In DNA form, the CDR3 reads TGTGCCAGCAGCTTTGGTCCCTCCTATGGCTACACCTTC. Its protein is CASSFGPSYGYTF.

This chain joins TRBV2 and TRBJ1-2, with TRBD1 matching over 7 bases. CDR1 is SNHLY and CDR2 is FYNNEI in the germline V gene. This CDR3 region has 17 residues. V lost 6 bases to trimming and J lost 0 bases; unmatched junction nucleotides: 13. CDR3 protein: CASSFRATGITNYGYTF. The CDR3 nucleotides read TGTGCCAGCAGCTTTCGGGCGACAGGGATAACTAACTATGGCTACACCTTC.

The gene calls are TRBV7-9 and TRBJ2-3; 8 bases agree with TRBD2. The CDR3 has 15 residues. The germline V gene has CDR1 SEHNR and CDR2 FQNEAQ (reference sequence). With 1 base clipped from V and 3 bases from J, the junction kept 3 bases outside the gene matches. The CDR3 here is CASSLDGRGTDTQYF. Here the CDR3 DNA reads TGTGCCAGCAGCTTAGACGGGAGGGGGACAGATACGCAGTATTTT.

V is TRBV3-1 (or the pseudogene TRBV3-2) and J is TRBJ2-7; D is perhaps TRBD1 (6 bases). CDR3 size: 12 residues. CDR1 is LGHDT and CDR2 is YNNKEL in the germline V gene (reference sequence). Trimming left V 5 bases short and J 6 bases short, with 11 bases between. DNA of the CDR3: TGTGCCAGCAGCGTAAGCAGGGGCGAGCAGTACTTC. Its protein product is CASSVSRGEQYF.

The genes are TRBV27 and TRBJ1-5; D unresolved. Germline-derived CDR1 and CDR2 are MNHEY and SMNVEV (reference sequence). The CDR3 loop spans 13 amino acids. V was cut by 1 base and J by 4 bases, with 5 bases left in between. In nucleotides, the CDR3 is TGTGCCAGCAGTTTATTGAGGAATCAGCCCCAGCATTTT. Translation: CASSLLRNQPQHF.

In nucleotides, the CDR3 is TGTGCCAGCAGCTTAGGCTCTCGGGGCGGCTACACCTTC. This encodes CASSLGSRGGYTF. The rearrangement uses TRBV7-2 and TRBJ1-2, with D maybe TRBD1 (5 bases). Germline-derived CDR1 and CDR2 are SGHTA and FQGNSA. The germline V and J ends were trimmed by 1 base and 8 bases, with 11 bases remaining between them. There are 13 residues in the CDR3. The entire variable domain, with the rest obtained from reference TRBV7-2 and TRBJ1-2, is as follows: GAGVSQSPSNKVTEKGKDVELRCDPISGHTALYWYRQSLGQGLEFLIYFQGNSAPDKSGLPSDRFSAERTGGSVSTLTIQRTQQEDSAVYLCASSLGSRGGYTFGSGTRLTVV.

This chain links TRBV18 with TRBJ1-5; TRBD1 is a possible D gene (5 bases). Trimming left V 3 bases short and J 2 bases short, with 8 bases between. The CDR3 covers 14 residues. The germline V gene encodes CDR1 KGHSH and CDR2 LQKENI. The CDR3 DNA follows: TGTGCCAGCTCACCTATGACAGGCAATCAGCCCCAGCATTTT. This sequence encodes CASSPMTGNQPQHF. Filled out from reference TRBV18 and TRBJ1-5, the complete variable domain reads NAGVMQNPRHLVRRRGQEARLRCSPMKGHSHVYWYRQLPEEGLKFMVYLQKENIIDESGMPKERFSAEFPKEGPSILRIQQVVRGDSAAYFCASSPMTGNQPQHFGDGTRLSIL.

The chain employs TRBV7-8 and TRBJ1-5; TRBD1 is a possible D gene (5 bases). The germline V and J ends were trimmed by 1 base and 7 bases, with 14 bases remaining between them. The CDR3 totals 15 residues. Germline V CDR1 and CDR2: SGHVS, FQNEAQ. CDR3 DNA: TGTGCCAGCAGCTTAGTAGGTTTCCGGGGGCAGCCCCAGCATTTT. Residues: CASSLVGFRGQPQHF.

This clone was picked up a small number of times. CDR3 protein: CATSDPGQGYTGELFF. DNA of the CDR3: TGTGCCACCAGTGATCCGGGACAGGGCTACACCGGGGAGCTGTTTTTT. The chain combines TRBV24-1 with TRBJ2-2; 9 nucleotides agree with TRBD1. This CDR3 is built from 16 residues. V shed 3 bases, J shed 3 bases, and the junction held 4 bases outside the gene matches. Germline CDR1 is KGHDR and CDR2 is SFDVKD.

The chain combines TRBV3-1 (or the pseudogene TRBV3-2) with TRBJ2-7; D is possibly TRBD1 or TRBD2 (5 bases each). The ends were cut back, 4 bases at V and 6 bases at J, with 16 bases in the middle. The CDR3 length is 14 residues. Germline loops: CDR1 LGHDT, CDR2 YNNKEL (reference sequence). The CDR3 region is CASSPLGERSEQYF. DNA of the CDR3: TGTGCCAGCAGCCCCCTGGGGGAGCGTAGCGAGCAGTACTTC.

J is TRBJ1-2 and V is TRBV30, with D possibly matching TRBD1 (6 bases). CDR3 size: 14 residues. Germline V gene sequence: CDR1 GTSNPN, CDR2 SVGIG (reference sequence). Deletions cut 2 bases from V and 2 bases from J, with 12 bases between. The CDR3 reads CAWSRGGWNYGYTF. In DNA form, the CDR3 reads TGTGCCTGGAGTAGGGGGGGTTGGAACTATGGCTACACCTTC. The full variable domain, its missing parts supplied by reference TRBV30 and TRBJ1-2, is SQTIHQWPATLVQPVGSPLSLECTVEGTSNPNLYWYRQAAGRGLQLLFYSVGIGQISSEVPQNLSASRPQDRQFILSSKKLLLSDSGFYLCAWSRGGWNYGYTFGSGTRLTVV.

In DNA form, the CDR3 reads TGTGCCAGCAGCATAAGGTGGGGGGCGAGACACGAGCAGTACTTC. Its protein product is CASSIRWGARHEQYF. The rearrangement uses TRBV9 and TRBJ2-7; D may be TRBD1 or TRBD2 (6 bases each). The CDR3 length is 15 residues. The ends were cut back, 4 bases at V and 5 bases at J, with 19 bases in the middle. The germline V gene has CDR1 SGDLS and CDR2 YYNGEE.

The CDR3: CASSYSEGRDGYEQYF. The CDR3 DNA follows: TGTGCCAGCAGTTACTCGGAGGGCAGGGACGGCTACGAGCAGTACTTC. The chain carries TRBV6-6 and TRBJ2-7, with a tentative D call TRBD2 (6 bases). The CDR3 spans 16 residues. Per the germline V gene, CDR1 is MNHNY and CDR2 is SVGAGI (reference sequence). The V end lost 0 bases, the J end lost 3 bases, and 15 bases lay between the germline ends.

The rearrangement links TRBV19 to TRBJ1-2; D gene unclear. The germline gives CDR1 LNHDA, CDR2 SQIVND (reference sequence). Trimming stripped 6 bases from V and 8 bases from J, with 13 bases between. The CDR3 has 12 residues. CDR3 region: CASSSKARGYTF. CDR3 bases: TGTGCCAGTAGCAGCAAGGCGAGAGGCTACACCTTC.

The chain has TRBV11-2 and TRBJ2-7, with D perhaps being TRBD1 or TRBD2 (6 bases each). The germline V gene encodes CDR1 SGHAT and CDR2 FQNNGV. The V gene lost 5 bases and the J gene lost 3 bases, with 20 bases spanning the gap. This CDR3 has 16 amino acids. CDR3 DNA: TGTGCCAGCAGCCCAAGGGACTTGACAGGAAACTACGAGCAGTACTTC. Protein sequence: CASSPRDLTGNYEQYF. The full variable domain, rest sourced from reference TRBV11-2 and TRBJ2-7, is EAGVAQSPRYKIIEKRQSVAFWCNPISGHATLYWYQQILGQGPKLLIQFQNNGVVDDSQLPKDRFSAERLKGVDSTLKIQPAKLEDSAVYLCASSPRDLTGNYEQYFGPGTRLTVT.

The chain recombines TRBV19 with TRBJ2-1; a possible D gene is TRBD2 (6 bases). Germline CDR1 LNHDA, CDR2 SQIVND (reference sequence). V was trimmed by 5 bases and J by 5 bases, leaving 19 bases between them. The CDR3 spans 16 residues. Here the CDR3 reads CASSAGPGDSHNEQFF. The CDR3 DNA reads as TGTGCCAGTAGTGCGGGTCCGGGAGATTCCCACAATGAGCAGTTCTTC. The full variable domain, completed using reference TRBV19 and TRBJ2-1, is DGGITQSPKYLFRKEGQNVTLSCEQNLNHDAMYWYRQDPGQGLRLIYYSQIVNDFQKGDIAEGYSVSREKKESFPLTVTSAQKNPTAFYLCASSAGPGDSHNEQFFGPGTRLTVL.

This chain connects TRBV5-6 to TRBJ1-3; TRBD1 is a possible D gene (6 bases). V was cut by 3 bases and J by 8 bases, with 21 bases left in between. Germline values: CDR1 SGHDT, CDR2 YYEEEE. The CDR3 spans 16 residues. The CDR3 nucleotides are TGTGCCAGCAGCTCCGCCTCAGGGGAAGGATGGGACACCATATATTTT. Protein product: CASSSASGEGWDTIYF. Using reference TRBV5-6 and TRBJ1-3 for the parts outside the CDR3, the full variable domain is DAGVTQSPTHLIKTRGQQVTLRCSPKSGHDTVSWYQQALGQGPQFIFQYYEEEERQRGNFPDRFSGHQFPNYSSELNVNALLLGDSALYLCASSSASGEGWDTIYFGEGSWLTVV.

The table lists this clone with a few counts. V is TRBV7-2 and J is TRBJ1-3; D may be TRBD1 (5 bases). The CDR3 consists of 13 residues. With 4 bases removed from V and 8 bases from J, the gap between germline ends came to 12 bases. Germline CDR1 SGHTA, CDR2 FQGNSA. The CDR3, as DNA: TGTGCCAGCAGCTCAGGGCTCGGATACACCATATATTTT. Protein sequence: CASSSGLGYTIYF.